One sample yielded the 23 T cell receptor beta chains listed below, sequenced in a study of blood T cell repertoires in COVID-19. TCRdb's copy holds only in-frame clones and misses some; the assay was immunoSEQ multiplex PCR. The table lists some 380,000 clones, over 75% of them singletons. The specimen was PBMCs or T cells enriched from blood (not recorded which). These receptors all stem from a woman in her 40s with acute COVID-19.

This clone was seen more than once but under ten times. The CDR3 DNA reads as TGTGCCAGCAGCTTGATATGGGACAGGGGAGACTCACCCCTCCACTTT. Its translation is CASSLIWDRGDSPLHF. The chain carries TRBV5-5 and TRBJ1-6; 10 nucleotides agree with TRBD1. The V segment lost 1 base and the J segment 10 bases; nucleotides outside the gene matches: 8. Germline V lookup: CDR1 SGHKS, CDR2 YYEKEE (reference sequence). The CDR3 covers 16 residues.

The rearrangement links TRBV18 to TRBJ1-2; tentatively, D is TRBD1 (5 bases). The V end was cut by 2 bases, the J end by 4 bases, with 20 bases between. There are 17 residues in the CDR3. Germline lookup yields CDR1 KGHSH and CDR2 LQKENI. The CDR3 loop reads CASSPTSESAGTYGYTF. In DNA form, the CDR3 reads TGTGCCAGCTCACCAACAAGCGAATCGGCGGGGACCTATGGCTACACCTTC.

This rearrangement joins TRBV7-9 to TRBJ2-3; 12 bases fit TRBD2. This CDR3 has 16 amino acids. With 3 bases clipped from V and 5 bases from J, the junction kept 6 bases outside the gene matches. Per the germline V gene, CDR1 is SEHNR and CDR2 is FQNEAQ (reference sequence). The CDR3 bases are TGTGCCAGCAGCTTCGCTAGCGGGGGGGCAGGAGATACGCAGTATTTT. Translated: CASSFASGGAGDTQYF.

This clone was detected many times. This chain uses TRBV6-5 with TRBJ1-1; a weak D match, TRBD1 (6 bases). The CDR3 extends over 13 amino acids. The germline V gene has CDR1 MNHEY and CDR2 SVGAGI. CDR3 residues: CAAGKGENTEAFF. As DNA, the CDR3 is TGTGCTGCGGGCAAGGGGGAGAACACTGAAGCTTTCTTT.

This clone was counted a single time. The CDR3 DNA reads TGTGCCAGCAGGGATTCCAGGGACTCTGGAAACACCATATATTTT. The encoded protein is CASRDSRDSGNTIYF. The V and J genes are TRBV6-6 and TRBJ1-3, with D perhaps TRBD1 (5 bases). The V gene's germline CDR1 is MNHNY and CDR2 SVGAGI (reference sequence). The CDR3 runs to 15 residues. V dropped 6 bases and J dropped 0 bases, with 12 bases sitting between them.

The chain employs TRBV7-9 and TRBJ1-6; a weak D match, TRBD1 (5 bases). Germline V gene data show CDR1 as SEHNR and CDR2 as FQNEAQ (reference sequence). V was shortened by 5 bases and J by 7 bases, with 15 bases between the two germline ends. The CDR3 contains 15 residues. In nucleotides, the CDR3 is TGTGCCAGCAGCCGCGGTGACAGACCGAATTCACCCCTCCACTTT. It translates to CASSRGDRPNSPLHF.

The CDR3 loop is CASSQLTQGFDEQYF. CDR3 in DNA: TGTGCCAGCAGCCAACTCACACAGGGGTTCGACGAGCAGTACTTC. V gene TRBV3-1 (or the pseudogene TRBV3-2) combines with J gene TRBJ2-7, with 7 positions matching TRBD1. CDR1 is LGHDT and CDR2 is YNNKEL in the germline V gene (reference sequence). V gave up 2 bases and J gave up 5 bases; unmatched junction bases: 9. This CDR3 comprises 15 residues.

In its sample, this clone was seen once. This chain links TRBV15 with TRBJ2-5; D remains unclear. This CDR3 has 14 amino acids. V gave up 3 bases and J gave up 7 bases, with 15 bases separating them. Germline V gene lookup returns CDR1 LNHNV and CDR2 YYDKDF (reference sequence). DNA of the CDR3: TGTGCCACCAGCAGGGGCCGTGGGTATGTGACCCAGTACTTC. Its protein is CATSRGRGYVTQYF.

The V and J genes are TRBV7-2 and TRBJ1-6; D remains unclear. The CDR3 length is 12 residues. Germline loops: CDR1 SGHTA, CDR2 FQGNSA. V gave up 5 bases and J gave up 6 bases, with 5 bases separating them. The CDR3 spells CASSVSNSPLHF. As DNA, the CDR3 is TGTGCCAGCAGCGTCAGTAATTCACCCCTCCACTTT.

The chain recombines TRBV7-9 with TRBJ1-1, with unresolved D. The V end lost 5 bases, the J end lost 1 base, and 14 bases lay between the germline ends. CDR1 SEHNR and CDR2 FQNEAQ come from the germline V gene (reference sequence). The CDR3 sequence is 15 residues long. The CDR3: CASSPDAVGNTEAFF. The CDR3 DNA reads as TGTGCCAGCAGCCCCGACGCGGTCGGGAACACTGAAGCTTTCTTT. Using reference TRBV7-9 and TRBJ1-1 for the parts outside the CDR3, the full variable domain is DTGVSQNPRHKITKRGQNVTFRCDPISEHNRLYWYRQTLGQGPEFLTYFQNEAQLEKSRLLSDRFSAERPKGSFSTLEIQRTEQGDSAMYLCASSPDAVGNTEAFFGQGTRLTVV.

The chain recombines TRBV5-1 with TRBJ2-1; 11 bases are shared with TRBD2. V was pared by 4 bases and J by 0 bases, with 12 bases of the junction left unmatched. The CDR3 has 19 amino acids. Germline loops: CDR1 SGHRS, CDR2 YFSETQ. The CDR3 sequence is CASSLTGTSGLISYNEQFF. The CDR3 region has the DNA TGCGCCAGCAGCCTCACCGGGACTAGCGGACTAATCTCCTACAATGAGCAGTTCTTC.

The chain employs TRBV5-1 and TRBJ1-1; D remains unclear. The CDR3 spans 12 residues. From germline, CDR1 is SGHRS and CDR2 YFSETQ. Trimming pared 0 bases from V and 7 bases from J, leaving 7 bases between. This CDR3 reads CASSLGWSEAFF. In DNA, the CDR3 is TGCGCCAGCAGCTTGGGATGGAGTGAAGCTTTCTTT.

The genes are TRBV12-3 or TRBV12-4 and TRBJ1-2, with D uncertain. The CDR3 has 12 residues. The germline V and J ends were trimmed by 5 bases and 4 bases, with 8 bases remaining between them. The CDR3 sequence: CASSQHSYGYTF. CDR3 nucleotide sequence: TGTGCCAGCAGTCAGCACAGCTATGGCTACACCTTC.

This chain uses TRBV4-1 with TRBJ2-3; D is uncertain. Germline V CDR1 and CDR2: MGHRA, YSYEKL. Trimming pared 2 bases from V and 2 bases from J, leaving 14 bases between. The CDR3 runs 16 residues. The CDR3 DNA follows: TGCGCCAGCAGCCAACAGGCCCAGCCTTCCACAGATACGCAGTATTTT. Translation: CASSQQAQPSTDTQYF.

This chain uses TRBV5-1 with TRBJ1-6; 9 bases line up with TRBD1. Germline trimming cut 0 bases from V and 10 bases from J; bases unmatched to any gene: 5. The CDR3 totals 15 residues. Per germline, CDR1 SGHRS and CDR2 YFSETQ. CDR3 nucleotide sequence: TGCGCCAGCAGCTTGGCCGGGACAGGGTCATCACCCCTCCACTTT. It encodes CASSLAGTGSSPLHF.

This clone has a handful of counts. The chain employs TRBV28 and TRBJ1-1, with no clear D. V gave up 3 bases and J gave up 4 bases, with 6 bases separating them. Germline CDR1 reads MDHEN; CDR2 reads SYDVKM. CDR3 length equals 12 residues. DNA for the CDR3: TGTGCCAGCAGTTTTGGGAGCACTGAAGCTTTCTTT. Amino acid sequence: CASSFGSTEAFF.

The V gene is TRBV4-1, the J gene TRBJ1-1; TRBD1 matches at 7 bases. This CDR3 contains 15 residues. Per germline, CDR1 MGHRA and CDR2 YSYEKL. The J segment lost 1 base and the V segment lost 0 bases, leaving 2 bases of the junction unmatched. The CDR3 protein is CASSQETGTNTEAFF. DNA of the CDR3: TGCGCCAGCAGCCAAGAGACAGGGACGAACACTGAAGCTTTCTTT.

The J gene is TRBJ1-6, the V gene TRBV2; D is unresolved. This CDR3 comprises 13 residues. Germline CDR1 reads SNHLY; CDR2 reads FYNNEI. V shed 5 bases and J shed 9 bases, with 11 bases lying between them. CDR3 amino acids: CASSKDGVSPLHF. CDR3 nucleotide sequence: TGTGCCAGCAGTAAGGACGGGGTTTCACCCCTCCACTTT.

This chain uses TRBV6-1 with TRBJ2-3; TRBD2 matches at 8 bases. Germline CDR1 is MNHNS and CDR2 is SASEGT. Trimming removed 6 bases from V and 1 base from J; junction bases left unmatched: 9. CDR3 size: 16 residues. CDR3 residues: CASRELRGAGTDTQYF. The DNA for the CDR3 is TGTGCCAGCAGAGAATTGCGGGGGGCCGGCACAGATACGCAGTATTTT.

The chain joins TRBV11-3 to TRBJ2-3; the D gene is possibly TRBD2 (5 bases). The germline CDR1 and CDR2 sequences are SGHNT and YENEEA. Trimming shortened V by 5 bases and J by 6 bases, and 12 bases separated the two germline ends. The length of the CDR3 is 13 residues. In nucleotides, the CDR3 is TGTGCCAGCAGCGGCGGGTCTGGGGATACGCAGTATTTT. This codes for CASSGGSGDTQYF.

The chain links TRBV30 to TRBJ2-3; D perhaps matches TRBD1 (5 bases). Germline V CDR1 and CDR2: GTSNPN, SVGIG (reference sequence). The CDR3 length is 12 residues. V shed 0 bases and J shed 4 bases, with 5 bases lying between them. The CDR3 coding sequence is TGTGCCTGGAGTGTAGGGGCAGATACGCAGTATTTT. Translating it yields CAWSVGADTQYF. Combining the CDR3 with reference TRBV30 and TRBJ2-3 gives the whole variable domain SQTIHQWPATLVQPVGSPLSLECTVEGTSNPNLYWYRQAAGRGLQLLFYSVGIGQISSEVPQNLSASRPQDRQFILSSKKLLLSDSGFYLCAWSVGADTQYFGPGTRLTVL.

The chain is built from TRBV29-1 and TRBJ1-1; D is ambiguous. With 6 bases removed from V and 2 bases from J, the gap between germline ends came to 4 bases. The CDR3 sequence is 10 residues long. Germline CDR1 is SQVTM and CDR2 is ANQGSEA. This CDR3 reads CSVANTEAFF. The CDR3 DNA follows: TGCAGCGTGGCCAACACTGAAGCTTTCTTT.

The chain recombines TRBV7-7 with TRBJ2-5, with D uncertain. With 5 bases removed from V and 3 bases from J, the gap between germline ends came to 13 bases. Germline V CDR1 and CDR2: SSHAT, FNYEAQ (reference sequence). The CDR3 has 14 amino acids. This CDR3 reads CASSLGATKETQYF. As DNA, the CDR3 is TGTGCCAGCAGCCTAGGAGCCACCAAAGAGACCCAGTACTTC. The full variable domain, rest sourced from reference TRBV7-7 and TRBJ2-5, is GAGVSQSPRYKVTKRGQDVTLRCDPISSHATLYWYQQALGQGPEFLTYFNYEAQPDKSGLPSDRFSAERPEGSISTLTIQRTEQRDSAMYRCASSLGATKETQYFGPGTRLLVL.